The 12 T cell receptor beta chains given below trace back to one sample, sequenced in a study of OX40 agonist ivuxolimab in advanced cancers. Here immunoSEQ multiplex PCR was the method, and the copy in TCRdb shows in-frame clones only, minus some. The table lists some 50,000 clones, over 75% of them singletons. Sequencing used CD4+ or CD8+ T cells sorted from blood, obtained in a trial of the OX40 agonist ivuxolimab. These receptors originate from an adult with an advanced solid tumor such as melanoma, head and neck, liver or kidney cancer.

V usage is TRBV18 and J usage is TRBJ1-1, with 7 bases identical to TRBD1. Losses at the gene ends were 8 bases for V and 4 bases for J; bases not matched to a gene: 10. CDR1 KGHSH and CDR2 LQKENI come from the germline V gene. The CDR3 length is 14 residues. The DNA of the CDR3 is TGTGCCAGCACTAACAGGGGTTCGTCCACTGAAGCTTTCTTT. Amino acid sequence: CASTNRGSSTEAFF.

The genes are TRBV5-1 and TRBJ1-2, with D possibly being TRBD1 (5 bases). Between the trimmed V and J ends, which lost 4 bases and 0 bases, there was a span of 19 bases. Germline values: CDR1 SGHRS, CDR2 YFSETQ. This CDR3 is built from 17 residues. Here the CDR3 DNA reads TGCGCCAGCAGCCCTTTAACCACCCGGGGGTCTAACTATGGCTACACCTTC. This sequence encodes CASSPLTTRGSNYGYTF.

The chain uses TRBV6-1 and TRBJ1-2; D uncertain. Germline V CDR1 and CDR2: MNHNS, SASEGT. There are 15 residues in the CDR3. Between the trimmed V and J ends, which lost 8 bases and 2 bases, there was a span of 18 bases. The CDR3 sequence is CASLPNRRMNYGYTF. Written as DNA, the CDR3 is TGTGCCAGCCTACCGAACCGACGGATGAACTATGGCTACACCTTC.

This clone was recorded only once. The rearrangement joins TRBV5-4 to TRBJ1-2; 9 bases fit TRBD1. Germline assignment: CDR1 SGHNT and CDR2 YYREEE (reference sequence). The CDR3 runs 14 residues. V dropped 4 bases and J dropped 4; count of bases not matched to a gene: 5. CDR3 nucleotide sequence: TGTGCCAGCAGCCTCAGACAGGGGGGCTATGGCTACACCTTC. It yields the protein CASSLRQGGYGYTF.

The chain joins TRBV9 to TRBJ2-5; D may be TRBD2 (5 bases). The CDR3 spans 16 residues. Germline V gene lookup returns CDR1 SGDLS and CDR2 YYNGEE. Deletions cut 2 bases from V and 3 bases from J, with 17 bases between. The CDR3 sequence is CASSVRGRVREETQYF. Here the CDR3 DNA reads TGTGCCAGCAGCGTTCGGGGTCGGGTGAGGGAAGAGACCCAGTACTTC.

The chain employs TRBV5-1 and TRBJ2-1; D perhaps matches TRBD2 (6 bases). Per the germline V gene, CDR1 is SGHRS and CDR2 is YFSETQ. V was trimmed by 2 bases and J by 4 bases, leaving 16 bases between them. The CDR3 consists of 16 residues. The DNA for the CDR3 is TGCGCCAGCAGCTTACCTCTAGCGAGGGATTACAATGAGCAGTTCTTC. It specifies CASSLPLARDYNEQFF.

The genes are TRBV11-2 and TRBJ1-3; D is uncertain. Trimming stripped 5 bases from V and 6 bases from J, with 11 bases between. Germline CDR1 is SGHAT and CDR2 is FQNNGV. The CDR3 is 13 residues long. Here the CDR3 reads CASSARRTNTIYF. In DNA form, the CDR3 reads TGTGCCAGCAGCGCCCGGAGAACAAACACCATATATTTT.

The CDR3 here is CASSSGQRRGSPLHF. The CDR3 nucleotides are TGTGCCAGCAGCTCGGGACAGCGGAGGGGTTCACCCCTCCACTTT. The gene calls are TRBV7-3 and TRBJ1-6; 7 bases fit TRBD1. The CDR3 contains 15 residues. The V gene end was trimmed by 4 bases and the J gene end by 9 bases; junction bases not matched to a gene: 9. Germline CDR1 is SGHTA and CDR2 is FQGTGA.

The table lists this clone with a count of one. The rearrangement uses TRBV11-2 and TRBJ1-5; D unresolved. This CDR3 is 12 amino acids long. Germline lookup yields CDR1 SGHAT and CDR2 FQNNGV. The V and J ends lost 5 bases and 4 bases respectively, with 6 bases between them. Here the CDR3 reads CASSRRNQPQHF. CDR3 DNA: TGTGCCAGCAGCCGAAGAAATCAGCCCCAGCATTTT.

This chain joins TRBV15 and TRBJ2-7; TRBD2 is a possible D gene (7 bases). This CDR3 comprises 14 residues. Trimming took 4 bases from V and 3 from J, leaving 13 bases between them. Looked up from germline, CDR1 is LNHNV and CDR2 is YYDKDF (reference sequence). The CDR3 region has the DNA TGTGCCACCAGCACCCGGGGGGCCGGCTACGAGCAGTACTTC. Protein product: CATSTRGAGYEQYF.

The CDR3 sequence is CASSDGLSTSTDTQYF. CDR3 in DNA: TGTGCCAGCAGCGACGGACTCTCAACAAGCACAGATACGCAGTATTTT. The chain combines TRBV11-3 with TRBJ2-3, with D possibly being TRBD2 (5 bases). The CDR3 is 16 amino acids. Germline V lookup: CDR1 SGHNT, CDR2 YENEEA. V lost 5 bases and J lost 0, with 15 bases in between.

The V call is TRBV21-1, the J call TRBJ2-3; no check of the table's D call, TRBD2, against the DNA was made. TRBV21-1 has pseudogene status. The CDR3 totals 15 residues. Here the CDR3 DNA reads TGTGCCAGCAGCAAAGTCCACGGGGAAACAGATACGCAGTATTTT. Protein sequence: CASSKVHGETDTQYF.